The source of this TCR beta chain is a study of T cells expressing NK-cell markers. Study-wide findings and caveats: In several donors, dominant NKG2C+ clonotypes were roughly 1.0-7.5% of CD8+ T cells.

The CDR3 consists of 19 residues. Looked up from germline, CDR1 is SNHLY and CDR2 is FYNNEI. TCRdb reanalyzed the 5' RACE reads, giving one entry per CDR3 protein sequence and no DNA. Seen in this sample are over 150,000 distinct CDR3 sequences; the ten most common clones hold roughly 35%. Concerning this clonotype: As yet, its antigen is unknown.

Sequencing used blood T cells: a sorted CD56 or NKG2C T cell subset, CD4+ or CD8+ T cells, or bulk PBMC T cells (not recorded which). This TCR came from a woman between 45 and 60 years old in good health. The chain uses TRBV2 and TRBJ2-7; TCRdb's D gene call, TRBD2, goes unchecked for lack of DNA. The CDR3 protein is CASSEREIVGLGFSYEQYF.